A single sample is the source of the 6 T cell receptor beta chains below, sequenced in a study of blood T cells in healthy people across ages. With a J-beta primer mix and a sample-barcoded 5' primer, a second PCR ran about 6 to 11 cycles. TCRdb reprocessed the 5' RACE reads via MiXCR and lists one record per CDR3 protein. The profile shows more than 800,000 distinct CDR3 sequences, around 28% of them singletons. Source material: blood. The receptors stem from a woman older than 75 in good health.

This clonotype appeared a few times. At one end, the junction sequence differs from germline, possibly due to a read error. The chain carries TRBV12-3 or TRBV12-4 and TRBJ2-3, with a possible D match to TRBD2 (7 bases). There are 14 residues in the CDR3. CDR3 in amino acids: CASNLGGGVDAQYF. CDR3 bases: TGTGCCAGCAATCTAGGGGGGGGAGTAGATGCGCAGTATTTT.

V usage is TRBV5-1 and J usage is TRBJ2-7; a possible D gene is TRBD1 (5 bases). CDR1 is SGHRS, CDR2 YFSETQ, per germline. There are 13 residues in the CDR3. Deletions cut 4 bases from V and 0 bases from J, with 8 bases between. In DNA form, the CDR3 reads TGCGCCAGCAGCCCACAGGACTCCTACGAGCAGTACTTC. This gives the protein CASSPQDSYEQYF.

Remarks on this clonotype: A much larger clone differs by one base, so this may be a read error. The V and J genes are TRBV20-1 and TRBJ2-1; D call uncertain. The CDR3 loop spans 14 amino acids. The germline V and J ends were trimmed by 3 bases and 13 bases, with 22 bases remaining between them. Germline V gene sequence: CDR1 DFQATT, CDR2 SNEGSKA (reference sequence). The CDR3 DNA reads TGCAGTGCTAGGAGAATGGGGATAGGTGAGACCCAGTTCTTC. It yields the protein CSARRMGIGETQFF.

This sequence joins TRBV25-1 and TRBJ1-1; tentatively, D is TRBD1 (5 bases). Germline CDR1 is MGHDK and CDR2 is SYGVNS. The CDR3 length is 16 residues. V shed 6 bases and J shed 4 bases, with 21 bases lying between them. DNA of the CDR3: TGTGCCAGCAGAGACGGGGAGGGGACGTGGAGCACTGAAGCTTTCTTT. This gives the protein CASRDGEGTWSTEAFF.

Remarks on this clonotype: One junction end does not reproduce the germline sequence, and a read error may be involved. The chain links TRBV7-9 to TRBJ1-5; D not certain. The CDR3 sequence is 14 residues long. Looked up from germline, CDR1 is SEHNR and CDR2 is FQNEAQ (reference sequence). The CDR3 bases are TGTGCCAGCAGCTTAAACGGGTTAAATCAGTCCCAGCATTTT. Protein sequence: CASSLNGLNQSQHF.

This clonotype was seen a few times. The chain carries TRBV20-1 and TRBJ1-1; D is uncertain. The CDR3 runs to 9 residues. CDR1 is DFQATT and CDR2 is SNEGSKA in the germline V gene (reference sequence). The CDR3 protein is CRLGFEAFF. CDR3 DNA sequence: TGCAGGTTGGGCTTTGAAGCTTTCTTT.